One and the same sample provided the 26 T cell receptor beta chains below, sequenced in a study of T cells in localized non-small cell lung cancer. Clones were read by immunoSEQ multiplex PCR, and TCRdb kept only the in-frame ones, dropping some. The sample consists of more than 2,000 clones, less than 30% of them appearing once. Sequenced material: lung tumor tissue, taken before any cancer treatment. The receptor source for this set is a woman aged 35-75 years with stage III squamous cell lung carcinoma.

The chain has TRBV14 and TRBJ2-7; 8 bases line up with TRBD2. V trimming: 4 bases; J trimming: 0 bases; junction bases outside the gene matches: 11. Germline CDR1 reads SGHDN; CDR2 reads FVKESK. The length of the CDR3 is 17 residues. The DNA of the CDR3 is TGTGCCAGCAGCCTTGCACAGGGAAGCGGGGGCTCCTACGAGCAGTACTTC. Translation: CASSLAQGSGGSYEQYF.

DNA for the CDR3: TGTGCCTGGAGTGTAGACGGCTTTATGAACACTGAAGCTTTCTTT. It encodes CAWSVDGFMNTEAFF. The rearrangement uses TRBV30 and TRBJ1-1, with D unclear. The CDR3 is 15 residues long. Germline assignment: CDR1 GTSNPN and CDR2 SVGIG (reference sequence). Trimming stripped 0 bases from V and 0 bases from J, with 11 bases between. Drawing the rest from reference TRBV30 and TRBJ1-1, the complete variable domain is SQTIHQWPATLVQPVGSPLSLECTVEGTSNPNLYWYRQAAGRGLQLLFYSVGIGQISSEVPQNLSASRPQDRQFILSSKKLLLSDSGFYLCAWSVDGFMNTEAFFGQGTRLTVV.

CDR3 sequence reads: CASRKRTGGVSDTQYF. The CDR3 nucleotides are TGTGCCAGTAGGAAGAGGACAGGGGGAGTTTCAGATACGCAGTATTTT. The genes are TRBV19 and TRBJ2-3, with 10 nucleotides matching TRBD1. Per the germline V gene, CDR1 is LNHDA and CDR2 is SQIVND (reference sequence). The ends lost 6 bases at V and 4 bases at J; junction bases unmatched: 10. The CDR3 is 16 residues long.

This clone was seen a few times. The J gene is TRBJ2-3, the V gene TRBV11-3, with a possible D match to TRBD2 (7 bases). Trimming removed 5 bases at V and 5 bases at J, with 14 bases between. Germline values: CDR1 SGHNT, CDR2 YENEEA. This CDR3 has 14 amino acids. The CDR3 DNA follows: TGTGCCAGCAGCCCAGGGGCTAGCGGAGATACGCAGTATTTT. This sequence encodes CASSPGASGDTQYF.

This clone was detected a few times. The rearrangement links TRBV9 to TRBJ2-7, with a tentative D call TRBD1 (6 bases). Germline assignment: CDR1 SGDLS and CDR2 YYNGEE. Trimming removed 5 bases at V and 2 bases at J, with 14 bases between. CDR3 size: 14 residues. The CDR3 loop reads CASSELRGTYEQYF. CDR3 DNA: TGTGCCAGCAGTGAGCTTAGGGGGACCTACGAGCAGTACTTC.

V is TRBV9 and J is TRBJ2-1, with TRBD1 identical over 7 bases. Germline V lookup: CDR1 SGDLS, CDR2 YYNGEE. The CDR3 is 16 amino acids. The ends lost 4 bases at V and 0 bases at J; junction bases unmatched: 7. The CDR3 region has the DNA TGTGCCAGCAGCACCTATCGGACAGGCTCCTACAATGAGCAGTTCTTC. Translated: CASSTYRTGSYNEQFF.

This clone has more than one count but fewer than ten. V gene TRBV28 combines with J gene TRBJ2-1, with 13 bases that match TRBD2. Trimming removed 8 bases from V and 7 bases from J; junction bases left unmatched: 8. Germline CDR1 and CDR2: MDHEN and SYDVKM. The CDR3 consists of 15 residues. The CDR3 spells CASGRLAGGVNEQFF. In DNA form, the CDR3 reads TGTGCCAGCGGCAGACTAGCGGGGGGTGTAAATGAGCAGTTCTTC.

The chain uses TRBV30 and TRBJ1-4; 7 nucleotides line up with TRBD1. This CDR3 is built from 14 residues. Germline-derived CDR1 and CDR2 are GTSNPN and SVGIG (reference sequence). With 2 bases clipped from V and 10 bases from J, the junction kept 10 bases outside the gene matches. The chain's CDR3 is CAWSLSRQGGKLFF. CDR3 sequence (DNA): TGTGCCTGGAGTCTTAGTCGACAGGGTGGAAAACTGTTTTTT.

There are a few counts of this clone. The chain joins TRBV7-6 to TRBJ2-3; TRBD1 is a possible D gene (5 bases). Trimming removed 6 bases at V and 4 bases at J, with 14 bases between. CDR3 length: 14 amino acids. The germline CDR1 and CDR2 sequences are SGHVS and FNYEAQ. The chain's CDR3 is CASRRTVGADTQYF. The CDR3 DNA follows: TGTGCCAGCAGACGGACGGTAGGGGCAGATACGCAGTATTTT.

This clone has a handful of counts. The V call is TRBV6-8, the J call TRBJ2-7, with D unclear. Trimming cost V 2 bases and J 2 bases, with 10 bases left between them. CDR1 and CDR2 from the germline V gene are MNHGY and SAAAGT. This CDR3 region has 14 residues. In DNA form, the CDR3 reads TGTGCCAGCAGTTACGTACGAGGCACCTACGAGCAGTACTTC. This encodes CASSYVRGTYEQYF.

This clone was detected only a few times. V and J are TRBV11-3 and TRBJ2-7; D may be TRBD1 or TRBD2 (5 bases each). Germline values: CDR1 SGHNT, CDR2 YENEEA. Trimming removed 2 bases at V and 2 bases at J, with 10 bases between. CDR3 length equals 14 residues. CDR3 in DNA: TGTGCCAGCAGCTTACGGGGCCTGCCCTACGAGCAGTACTTC. Translated, it gives CASSLRGLPYEQYF.

V usage is TRBV6-8 and J usage is TRBJ1-6; 8 bases line up with TRBD1. V trimming: 6 bases; J trimming: 7 bases; junction bases outside the gene matches: 8. CDR3 length equals 15 residues. Germline-derived CDR1 and CDR2 are MNHGY and SAAAGT. This CDR3 is CASRSWTGINSPLHF. CDR3 DNA sequence: TGTGCCAGCAGATCCTGGACAGGGATCAATTCACCCCTCCACTTT.

This clone was counted between two and nine times. This chain joins TRBV12-5 and TRBJ2-3; TRBD2 might be the D (5 bases). The CDR3 length is 14 residues. Between the trimmed V and J ends, which lost 6 bases and 1 base, there was a span of 11 bases. Germline V CDR1 and CDR2: LGHNT, FRNRAP. The CDR3 sequence: CASGPGSGTDTQYF. CDR3 sequence (DNA): TGTGCTAGTGGGCCGGGGAGCGGCACAGATACGCAGTATTTT.

This clone was picked up a small number of times. The chain employs TRBV9 and TRBJ2-3, with 7 bases identical to TRBD2. Germline CDR1 reads SGDLS; CDR2 reads YYNGEE. This CDR3 contains 16 residues. After removal of 4 bases from V and 0 bases from J, the junction contained 8 bases not matched to a gene. The CDR3 sequence is CASSHGAGVSTDTQYF. The CDR3 DNA sequence: TGTGCCAGCAGCCACGGGGCGGGGGTGAGCACAGATACGCAGTATTTT.

This chain connects TRBV11-3 to TRBJ1-6; no firm D call. This CDR3 is built from 14 residues. Trimming shortened V by 4 bases and J by 5 bases, and 9 bases separated the two germline ends. Looked up from germline, CDR1 is SGHNT and CDR2 is YENEEA. In DNA, the CDR3 is TGTGCCAGCAGCTCCTTGGTGGATAATTCACCCCTCCACTTT. As protein: CASSSLVDNSPLHF.

The J gene is TRBJ2-2, the V gene TRBV30, with D perhaps TRBD2 (5 bases). The CDR3 has 13 residues. Germline V CDR1 and CDR2: GTSNPN, SVGIG (reference sequence). V lost 2 bases to trimming and J lost 5 bases, with 9 bases between them. As DNA, the CDR3 is TGTGCCTGGAGTCCCGGCGGGACCGGGGAGCTGTTTTTT. It is translated as CAWSPGGTGELFF.

Relative to its sample, this clone is medium-sized. The chain has TRBV11-3 and TRBJ1-5; possible D gene TRBD1, 5 bases. The ends were cut back, 5 bases at V and 3 bases at J, with 11 bases in the middle. CDR1 and CDR2 from the germline V gene are SGHNT and YENEEA. This CDR3 spans 14 amino acids. The CDR3, as DNA: TGTGCCAGCAGCACTGACAGCTCCAATCAGCCCCAGCATTTT. Residues: CASSTDSSNQPQHF.

The CDR3 loop is CAWSPPPFRDPPVQPQHF. The CDR3 coding sequence is TGTGCCTGGAGCCCTCCTCCTTTCCGGGATCCGCCCGTTCAGCCCCAGCATTTT. The J gene is TRBJ1-5, the V gene TRBV30; D gene unclear. From germline, CDR1 is GTSNPN and CDR2 SVGIG (reference sequence). This CDR3 contains 18 residues. The ends were cut back, 3 bases at V and 6 bases at J, with 27 bases in the middle.

The rearrangement links TRBV30 to TRBJ1-1; TRBD1 might be the D (5 bases). Germline V gives CDR1 GTSNPN, CDR2 SVGIG (reference sequence). Trimming took 3 bases from V and 5 from J, leaving 13 bases between them. The CDR3 is made up of 13 amino acids. CDR3 amino acids: CAWRGRAWTEAFF. The CDR3 DNA reads as TGTGCCTGGAGAGGCAGGGCTTGGACTGAAGCTTTCTTT.

The table lists this clone with a few counts. The chain joins TRBV30 to TRBJ1-1; D is uncertain. Trimming removed 1 base from V and 10 bases from J, with 10 bases in between. Germline assignment: CDR1 GTSNPN and CDR2 SVGIG (reference sequence). The CDR3 covers 11 residues. CDR3 protein: CAWSGRWGAFF. The DNA for the CDR3 is TGTGCCTGGAGTGGGAGGTGGGGAGCTTTCTTT.

This clone was found a few times. V and J are TRBV6-8 and TRBJ2-3; weak D call: TRBD2 (6 bases). Per the germline V gene, CDR1 is MNHGY and CDR2 is SAAAGT. This CDR3 is 14 amino acids long. Between the trimmed V and J ends, which lost 5 bases and 1 base, there was a span of 10 bases. CDR3 sequence reads: CASSTIAGTDTQYF. The CDR3 DNA follows: TGTGCCAGCAGTACCATAGCGGGCACAGATACGCAGTATTTT.

By proportion, this clone is medium-sized. J is TRBJ2-1 and V is TRBV11-3, with 9 bases that match TRBD1. The CDR3 sequence is 15 residues long. V shed 1 base and J 3 bases; nucleotides not matched to a gene: 1. Germline values: CDR1 SGHNT, CDR2 YENEEA. Here the CDR3 reads CASSLGGQGYNEQFF. CDR3 bases: TGTGCCAGCAGCTTAGGGGGACAGGGCTACAATGAGCAGTTCTTC. Full variable domain (rest looked up from reference TRBV11-3 and TRBJ2-1): EAGVVQSPRYKIIEKKQPVAFWCNPISGHNTLYWYLQNLGQGPELLIRYENEEAVDDSQLPKDRFSAERLKGVDSTLKIQPAELGDSAVYLCASSLGGQGYNEQFFGPGTRLTVL.

The sample holds a few counts of this clone. CDR3 sequence: CASSVGTGRSNGNTEAFF. Here the CDR3 DNA reads TGTGCCAGCAGCGTAGGCACGGGACGATCTAACGGGAACACTGAAGCTTTCTTT. The chain is built from TRBV9 and TRBJ1-1, with D possibly matching TRBD1 (5 bases). The CDR3 covers 18 residues. The germline V gene encodes CDR1 SGDLS and CDR2 YYNGEE. V lost 0 bases and J 1 base, leaving 19 bases between the germline ends. Together with reference TRBV9 and TRBJ1-1, the CDR3 gives the full variable domain: DSGVTQTPKHLITATGQRVTLRCSPRSGDLSVYWYQQSLDQGLQFLIQYYNGEERAKGNILERFSAQQFPDLHSELNLSSLELGDSALYFCASSVGTGRSNGNTEAFFGQGTRLTVV.

The gene calls are TRBV11-3 and TRBJ2-2; 11 positions match TRBD2. The junction had 11 bases not matched to a gene; V was cut back by 4 bases and J by 7 bases. Germline V gene data show CDR1 as SGHNT and CDR2 as YENEEA. The CDR3 length is 17 residues. The DNA of the CDR3 is TGTGCCAGCAGCTCCCCACCTAGCGGGGGGCCAGTCGGGGAGCTGTTTTTT. Protein sequence: CASSSPPSGGPVGELFF.

V usage is TRBV5-1 and J usage is TRBJ2-5, with 8 bases aligning to TRBD2. The CDR3 consists of 17 residues. CDR1 and CDR2 from the germline V gene are SGHRS and YFSETQ. Unmatched junction bases numbered 12, after V lost 4 bases and J lost 1 base. The CDR3 sequence is CASSPLQRGRSQETQYF. CDR3 bases: TGCGCCAGCAGCCCACTGCAGCGGGGGCGGTCCCAAGAGACCCAGTACTTC.

The rearrangement uses TRBV9 and TRBJ1-1; TRBD1 might be the D (5 bases). Trimming removed 3 bases from V and 4 bases from J, with 10 bases in between. The CDR3 has 13 residues. The germline gives CDR1 SGDLS, CDR2 YYNGEE. CDR3 DNA: TGTGCCAGCAGCGCTGGGACCAGCACTGAAGCTTTCTTT. Translating gives CASSAGTSTEAFF.